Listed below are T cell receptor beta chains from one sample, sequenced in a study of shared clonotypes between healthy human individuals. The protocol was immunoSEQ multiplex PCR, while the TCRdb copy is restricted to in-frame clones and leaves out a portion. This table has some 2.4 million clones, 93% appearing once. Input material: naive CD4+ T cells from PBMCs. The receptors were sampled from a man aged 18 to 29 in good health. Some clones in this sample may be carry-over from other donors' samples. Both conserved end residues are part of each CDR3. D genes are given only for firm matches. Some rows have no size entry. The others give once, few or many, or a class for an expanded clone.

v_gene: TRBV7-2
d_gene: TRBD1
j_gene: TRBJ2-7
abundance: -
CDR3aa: CASRWDRVGLYEQYF
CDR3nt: TGTGCCAGCAGATGGGACAGGGTGGGTCTCTACGAGCAGTACTTC

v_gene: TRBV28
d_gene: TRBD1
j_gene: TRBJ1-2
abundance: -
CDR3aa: CASSSRTGDYGYTF
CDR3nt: TGTGCCAGCAGTTCCCGGACAGGGGATTATGGCTACACCTTC

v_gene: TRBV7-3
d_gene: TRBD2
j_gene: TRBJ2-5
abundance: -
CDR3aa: CASSLRPGLAIETQYF
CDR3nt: TGTGCCAGCAGCTTAAGGCCGGGACTAGCGATTGAGACCCAGTACTTC

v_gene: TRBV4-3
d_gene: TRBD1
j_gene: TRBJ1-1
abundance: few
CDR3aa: CASSQRTGADTEAFF
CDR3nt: TGCGCCAGCAGCCAAAGGACAGGGGCGGACACTGAAGCTTTCTTT

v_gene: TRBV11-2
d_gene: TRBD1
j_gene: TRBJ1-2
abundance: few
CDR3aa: CASSNPGQGWGYTF
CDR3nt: TGTGCCAGCAGTAACCCGGGACAGGGGTGGGGCTACACCTTC

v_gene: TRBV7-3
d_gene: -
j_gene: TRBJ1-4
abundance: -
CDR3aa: CASSLRQGDEKLFF
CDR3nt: TGTGCCAGCAGCTTAAGGCAGGGCGACGAAAAACTGTTTTTT

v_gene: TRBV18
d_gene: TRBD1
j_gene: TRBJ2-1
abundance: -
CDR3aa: CASSPHGQGDQFF
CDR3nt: TGTGCCAGCTCACCTCATGGACAGGGCGACCAGTTCTTC

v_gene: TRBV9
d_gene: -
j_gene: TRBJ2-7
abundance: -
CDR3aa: CASSPGLAKEPYEQYF
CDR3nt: TGTGCCAGCAGCCCAGGGCTAGCGAAAGAGCCCTACGAGCAGTACTTC

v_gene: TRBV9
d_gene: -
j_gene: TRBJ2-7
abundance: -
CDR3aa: CASSVGPDSYEQYF
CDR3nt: TGTGCCAGCAGCGTGGGACCCGACTCCTACGAGCAGTACTTC

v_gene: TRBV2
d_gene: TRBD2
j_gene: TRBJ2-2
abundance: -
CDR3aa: CASSASSGGTGELFF
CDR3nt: TGTGCCAGCAGTGCGTCTAGCGGAGGCACCGGGGAGCTGTTTTTT

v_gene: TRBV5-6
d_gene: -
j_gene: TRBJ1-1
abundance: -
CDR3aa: CASSFSRTLNTEAFF
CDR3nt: TGTGCCAGCAGCTTTTCGCGAACCTTGAACACTGAAGCTTTCTTT

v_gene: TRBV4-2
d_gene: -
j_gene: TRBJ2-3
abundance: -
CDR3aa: CASSQDHSDTQYF
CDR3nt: TGTGCCAGCAGCCAAGATCACTCAGATACGCAGTATTTT

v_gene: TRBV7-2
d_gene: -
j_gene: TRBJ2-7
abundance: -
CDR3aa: CASSEPQITYEQYF
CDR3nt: TGTGCCAGCAGCGAACCCCAGATTACCTACGAGCAGTACTTC

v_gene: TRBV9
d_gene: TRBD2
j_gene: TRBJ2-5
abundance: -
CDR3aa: CASSATSGEETQYF
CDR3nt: TGTGCCAGCAGCGCCACTAGCGGGGAAGAGACCCAGTACTTC

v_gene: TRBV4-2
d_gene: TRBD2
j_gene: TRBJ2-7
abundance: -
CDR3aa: CASSQDGEGSGRRGEQYF
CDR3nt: TGTGCCAGCAGCCAAGACGGTGAGGGTAGCGGGAGGAGAGGTGAGCAGTACTTC

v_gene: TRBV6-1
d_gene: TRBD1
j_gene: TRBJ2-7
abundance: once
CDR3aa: CASNARGPSSYEQYF
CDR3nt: TGTGCCAGCAACGCTAGGGGGCCTAGCTCCTACGAGCAGTACTTC

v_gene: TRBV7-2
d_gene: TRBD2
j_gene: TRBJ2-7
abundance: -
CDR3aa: CASSRSSGGLSYEQYF
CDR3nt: TGTGCCAGCAGCAGATCTAGCGGGGGACTCTCCTACGAGCAGTACTTC

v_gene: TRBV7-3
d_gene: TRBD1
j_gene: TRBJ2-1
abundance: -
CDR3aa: CASSLTGQVSNEQFF
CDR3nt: TGTGCCAGCAGCTTAACGGGACAGGTTAGCAATGAGCAGTTCTTC

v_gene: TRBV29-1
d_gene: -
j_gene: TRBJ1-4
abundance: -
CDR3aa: CSVVFWPNEKLFF
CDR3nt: TGCAGCGTTGTGTTCTGGCCTAATGAAAAACTGTTTTTT

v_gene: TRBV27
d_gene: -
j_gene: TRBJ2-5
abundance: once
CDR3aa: CASSLRGGETQYF
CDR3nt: TGTGCCAGCAGTTTGAGAGGGGGAGAGACCCAGTACTTC

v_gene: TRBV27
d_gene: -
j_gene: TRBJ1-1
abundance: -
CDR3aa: CASRLGRVSAEAFF
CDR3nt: TGTGCCAGCAGGTTGGGAAGGGTCAGCGCAGAAGCTTTCTTT

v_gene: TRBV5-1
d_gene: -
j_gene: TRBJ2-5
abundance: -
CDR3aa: CASSSASAGETQYF
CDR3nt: TGCGCCAGCAGCTCCGCATCGGCCGGGGAGACCCAGTACTTC

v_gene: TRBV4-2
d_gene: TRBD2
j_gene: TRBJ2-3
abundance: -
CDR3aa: CASSHGGGRESADTQYF
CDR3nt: TGTGCCAGCAGCCATGGGGGAGGGAGGGAGTCCGCAGATACGCAGTATTTT

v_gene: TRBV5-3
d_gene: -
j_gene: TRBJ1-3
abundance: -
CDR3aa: CARRGEAQQDSGNTIYF
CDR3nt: TGTGCCAGAAGGGGTGAGGCCCAACAGGACTCTGGAAACACCATATATTTT

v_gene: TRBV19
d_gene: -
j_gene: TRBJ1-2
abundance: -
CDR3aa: CATKPGDISNYGYTF
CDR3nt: TGTGCCACGAAACCGGGGGACATCTCTAACTATGGCTACACCTTC

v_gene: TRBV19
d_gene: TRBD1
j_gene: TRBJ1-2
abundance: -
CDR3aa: CASSKGTVAYYGYTF
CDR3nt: TGTGCCAGTAGTAAGGGGACAGTCGCTTACTATGGCTACACCTTC

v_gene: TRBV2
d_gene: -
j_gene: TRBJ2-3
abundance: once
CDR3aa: CASSQGIISTDTQYF
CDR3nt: TGTGCCAGCTCGCAGGGTATTATATCCACAGATACGCAGTATTTT

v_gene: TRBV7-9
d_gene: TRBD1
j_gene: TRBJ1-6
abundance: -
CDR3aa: CASSWTGVDNSPLHF
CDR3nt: TGTGCCAGCAGCTGGACAGGGGTGGATAATTCACCCCTCCACTTT

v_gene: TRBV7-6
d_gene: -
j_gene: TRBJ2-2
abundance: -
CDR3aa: CASSLDLTGELFF
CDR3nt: TGTGCCAGCAGCTTAGACCTGACCGGGGAGCTGTTTTTT

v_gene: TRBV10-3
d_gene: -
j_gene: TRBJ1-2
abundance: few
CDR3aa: CAITLTDSYGYTF
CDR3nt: TGTGCCATCACACTAACAGATAGCTATGGCTACACCTTC

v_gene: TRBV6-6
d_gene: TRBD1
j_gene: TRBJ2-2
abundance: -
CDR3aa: CASSRQGATTGELFF
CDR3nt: TGTGCCAGCAGCCGACAGGGGGCGACCACCGGGGAGCTGTTTTTT

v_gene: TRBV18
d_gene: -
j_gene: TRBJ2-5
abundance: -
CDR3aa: CASSPPLVAGETQYF
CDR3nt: TGTGCCAGCTCACCACCGTTGGTAGCTGGAGAGACCCAGTACTTC

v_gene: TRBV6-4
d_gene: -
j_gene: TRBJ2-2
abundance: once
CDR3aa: CASRSFSNTGELFF
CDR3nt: TGTGCCAGCAGGAGTTTCAGTAACACCGGGGAGCTGTTTTTT

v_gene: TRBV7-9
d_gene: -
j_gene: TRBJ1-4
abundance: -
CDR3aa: CASSRDRSNEKLFF
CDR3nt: TGTGCCAGCAGCCGTGACAGATCAAATGAAAAACTGTTTTTT

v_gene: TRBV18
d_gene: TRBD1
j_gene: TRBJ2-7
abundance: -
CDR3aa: CASSQRPWDRGSYEQYF
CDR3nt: TGTGCCAGCTCCCAGAGACCATGGGACAGGGGTTCCTACGAGCAGTACTTC

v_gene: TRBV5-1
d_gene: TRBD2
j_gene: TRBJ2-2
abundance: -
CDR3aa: CASSLVIGGTNTGELFF
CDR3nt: TGCGCCAGCAGCTTGGTTATCGGGGGGACCAACACCGGGGAGCTGTTTTTT

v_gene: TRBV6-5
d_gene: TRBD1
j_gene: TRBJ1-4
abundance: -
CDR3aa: CASRDRDVEKLFF
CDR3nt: TGTGCCAGCCGGGACAGGGATGTTGAAAAACTGTTTTTT